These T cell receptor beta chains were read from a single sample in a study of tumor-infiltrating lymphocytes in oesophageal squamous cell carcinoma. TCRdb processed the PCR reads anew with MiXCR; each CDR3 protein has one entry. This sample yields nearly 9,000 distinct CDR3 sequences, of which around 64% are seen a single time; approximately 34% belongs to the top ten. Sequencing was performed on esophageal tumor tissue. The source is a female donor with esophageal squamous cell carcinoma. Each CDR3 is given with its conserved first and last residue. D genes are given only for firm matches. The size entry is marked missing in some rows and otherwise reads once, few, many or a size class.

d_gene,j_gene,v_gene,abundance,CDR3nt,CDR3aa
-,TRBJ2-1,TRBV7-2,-,TGTGCCAGCAGCTTACAGGTGCGGGATGAGCAGTTCTTC,CASSLQVRDEQFF
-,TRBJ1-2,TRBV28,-,TGTGCCAGCAGTTTAGCCGGGCTATTGTGGGGCTACACCTTC,CASSLAGLLWGYTF
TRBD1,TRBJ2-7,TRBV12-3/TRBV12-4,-,TGTGCCAGCAGGCGACAGGGGGCTTCCTACGAGCAGTACTTC,CASRRQGASYEQYF
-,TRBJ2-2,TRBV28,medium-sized,TGTGCCAGCAGTGGCCGGTACACCGGGGAGCTGTTTTTT,CASSGRYTGELFF
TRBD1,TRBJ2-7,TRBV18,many,TGTGCCAGCTCACCCCGAGGGACAGCCTCTTCCTACGAGCAGTACTTC,CASSPRGTASSYEQYF
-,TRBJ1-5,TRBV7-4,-,TGTGCCAGCAGCTTAGAGGGGGGTTTGGGGGCCGTCGATCAGCCCCAGCATTTT,CASSLEGGLGAVDQPQHF
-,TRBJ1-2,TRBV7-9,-,TGTGCCAGCAGCTCCTATGGACAGTGGACTAACTATGGCTACACCTTC,CASSSYGQWTNYGYTF
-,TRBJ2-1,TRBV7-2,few,TGTGCCAGCAGCCCACTACAGGGTTCCTACAATGAGCAGTTCTTC,CASSPLQGSYNEQFF
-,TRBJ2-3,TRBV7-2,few,TGTGCCAGCAGGTCAGGGGGCACAGATACGCAGTATTTT,CASRSGGTDTQYF
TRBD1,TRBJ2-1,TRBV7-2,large,TGTGCCAGCAGCTTAAGGACAGGGAAGCACAATGAGCAGTTCTTC,CASSLRTGKHNEQFF
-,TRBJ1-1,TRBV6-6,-,TGTGCCAGCAGTTATTCAGTGAGGACTGAAGCTTTCTTT,CASSYSVRTEAFF
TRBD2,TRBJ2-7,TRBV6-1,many,TGTGCCAGCAGGACTACAATAGCGGGAGGATCCTACGAGCAGTACTTC,CASRTTIAGGSYEQYF
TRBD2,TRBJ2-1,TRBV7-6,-,TGTGCCAGCAGCTTAGCGCATGGGGGGGGAGACAGAAGCTCCTACAATGAGCAGTTCTTC,CASSLAHGGGDRSSYNEQFF
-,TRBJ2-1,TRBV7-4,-,TGTGCCAGCAGCTTAGCCTCGGTGATGGACCTCGATGAGCAGTTCTTC,CASSLASVMDLDEQFF